This TCR beta chain was captured in a study of cytomegalovirus exposure and HLA in healthy donors. Study details: An earlier analysis found some 100 million unique TCR beta sequences from roughly 170 million T cells.

Amplification used 60 Vbeta primers and 13 Jbeta primers. Original processing notes: An analysis that came later counted 80 million or so unique TCR beta chains, about 10 million shared. Produced via immunoSEQ multiplex PCR; TCRdb's table is partial and in-frame only. The DNA gave D and trimming, while V, J and clone size come from that table. The table lists 150,000 or so clones, about 80% of them singletons. Each donor's status was that of a healthy bone marrow donor. The clonotype comes from a man aged 30-40 years in good health and CMV-seropositive. The specimen was PBMCs.

CDR3 sequence reads: CASSLQNSPLHF. The DNA of the CDR3 is TGTGCCAGCAGCTTACAGAATTCACCCCTCCACTTT. The chain uses TRBV5-6 and TRBJ1-6; D remains ambiguous. CDR3 length: 12 amino acids. The germline V gene encodes CDR1 SGHDT and CDR2 YYEEEE. The germline V and J ends were trimmed by 2 bases and 7 bases, with 4 bases remaining between them.